This entry features one TCR beta chain sequence. Its antigen is not identified. The source of the sample is a study of cytomegalovirus exposure and HLA in healthy donors. Use of 60 Vbeta and 13 Jbeta primers characterized the PCR. The method was immunoSEQ multiplex PCR; TCRdb's version includes in-frame clones alone and lacks a portion of them. The table records some 98,000 clones, less than 80% of them present only once. Overall study results and limits: In an earlier analysis, productive rearrangement rates for most beta V segments clustered near 90% or 30%.

The CDR3 contains 16 residues. With 4 bases removed from V and 7 bases from J, the gap between germline ends came to 17 bases. Germline V gene lookup returns CDR1 MGHRA and CDR2 YSYEKL. The sequenced material came from PBMCs. The receptor's source is a middle-aged man in good health and CMV-seronegative. The chain links TRBV4-1 to TRBJ1-6; TRBD1 is a possible D gene (5 bases). CDR3 region: CASSLGTGPRNSPLHF. CDR3 bases: TGCGCCAGCAGCCTTGGGACTGGGCCGCGAAATTCACCCCTCCACTTT.